This entry features one T cell receptor beta chain sequence. Its antigen has not been determined. One base away there is no much larger clone; base qualities are not given. Other nucleotide sequences from this sample produce the same CDR3. The data originate from a study of blood T cell repertoires in COVID-19 (dated by TCRdb to 2019 to 2021). Some background on the complete study: Samples covering the acute and convalescent phases of COVID-19 were provided by collaborators in the United States, Italy and Spain. The sample metadata nearly always contained a de-identified subject ID, COVID-19 status, age in years and sex. Subjects who had been exposed to COVID-19, were actively infected with it, or had recovered from it provided the deeply sampled blood TCRbeta repertoires that made up the dataset. The material from the prospective study consisted of cDNA or gDNA derived from T cells, B-cell-depleted T cells, or PBMCs. The repertoires were released in a freely available public database intended as a resource for research on the immune response to SARS-CoV-2. HLA class I and class II types, where available, came from metadata supplied by the sample provider rather than from assay-based typing. The samples were drawn from the first 160 participants of the ongoing ImmuneRACE study and from over 950 subjects provided by 6 global collaborators. Study-wide findings and limitations: The amount of clinical and demographic metadata varied by source and participant and was provided uncurated.

The CDR3, from cysteine to phenylalanine, totals 12 residues. The only DNA kept is the CDR3, 36 bases in frame from the first base. In the germline V gene, CDR1 corresponds to SNHLY and CDR2 to FYNNEI. V is reduced by 7 bases and J by 5 bases, leaving a spacing of 11 bases between them. TCRbeta CDR3 regions were amplified from genomic DNA using the immunoSEQ Assay, a bias-controlled multiplex PCR. The paper's data handling went like this. Within the assay, amplification of reference gene primers was used to estimate how many nucleated cells each sample contained. To quantify the absolute abundance of each unique TCRbeta CDR3 rearrangement, sequence reads were collapsed and filtered. For each sample, productive Simpson clonality was calculated as the square root of Simpson's diversity index over productive rearrangements. The table was pulled from immuneACCESS by TCRdb, which kept in-frame rearrangements only. Such tables lose some clones; where checked, under half of the loss comes from unresolved V genes, and the rest has no known cause. V and J calls and clone size are given by that table; D and trimming were obtained from the DNA. Here the sample has around 350,000 clones; around nine tenths occur a single time. The top ten clones comprise 2.5% to 3.5% of the sample.

Collaborating institutions collected whole blood in K2EDTA tubes following their own protocols. For TCRbeta analysis, collaborators shipped samples in one of three forms: frozen whole blood, isolated PBMCs, or DNA extracted from either of those sample types. This TCR was recovered from a human donor in a cohort sampled during active COVID-19. The V and J segments used are TRBV2 and TRBJ1-2, with TRBD1 perhaps the D gene, on 6 matching bases. The sequenced sample consisted of peripheral blood. CDR3 region: CASTPDSYGYTF. The DNA sequence reads TGTGCCAGCACGCCGGACAGTTATGGCTACACCTTC.